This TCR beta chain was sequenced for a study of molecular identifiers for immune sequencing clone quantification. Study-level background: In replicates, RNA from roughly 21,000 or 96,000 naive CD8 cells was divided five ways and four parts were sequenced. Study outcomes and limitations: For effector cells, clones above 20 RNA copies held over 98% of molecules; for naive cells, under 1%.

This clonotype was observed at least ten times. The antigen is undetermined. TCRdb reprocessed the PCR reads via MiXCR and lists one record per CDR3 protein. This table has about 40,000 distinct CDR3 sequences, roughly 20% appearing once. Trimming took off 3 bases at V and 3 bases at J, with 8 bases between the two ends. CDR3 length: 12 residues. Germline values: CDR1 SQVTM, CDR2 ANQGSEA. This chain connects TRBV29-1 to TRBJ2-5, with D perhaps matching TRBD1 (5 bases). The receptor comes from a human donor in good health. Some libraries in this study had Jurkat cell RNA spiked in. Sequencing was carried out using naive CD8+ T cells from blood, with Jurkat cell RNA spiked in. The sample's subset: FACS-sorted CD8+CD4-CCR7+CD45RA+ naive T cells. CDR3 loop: CSVDLGEETQYF. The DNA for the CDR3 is TGCAGCGTTGATTTAGGGGAAGAGACCCAGTACTTC.